Below, 14 T cell receptor beta chains from the same sample are listed, as sequenced in a study of chemoradiotherapy in HPV16-positive cancers. TCRdb keeps only in-frame clones here, not all; method: immunoSEQ multiplex PCR. The sample carries several thousand clones, approximately 79% recorded once. This specimen consisted of tumor tissue, obtained from a patient who underwent chemoradiotherapy. The receptors come from a human donor with HPV-associated anogenital cancer.

The V gene is TRBV10-3, the J gene TRBJ2-7; 7 positions match TRBD1. Unmatched junction bases numbered 3, after V lost 0 bases and J lost 4 bases. Per germline, CDR1 ENHRY and CDR2 SYGVKD. The CDR3 is 14 residues long. The CDR3 region is CAISESGDSYEQYF. The CDR3 DNA sequence: TGTGCCATCAGTGAGTCCGGGGACAGTTACGAGCAGTACTTC.

The chain combines TRBV11-2 with TRBJ2-3; D uncertain. Trimming took 2 bases from V and 3 from J, leaving 9 bases between them. Germline V lookup: CDR1 SGHAT, CDR2 FQNNGV. The CDR3 is made up of 14 amino acids. This CDR3 reads CASSLTRRTDTQYF. The CDR3 nucleotides are TGTGCCAGCAGCTTAACGAGGCGAACAGATACGCAGTATTTT. The complete variable domain, with remaining parts taken from reference TRBV11-2 and TRBJ2-3, reads EAGVAQSPRYKIIEKRQSVAFWCNPISGHATLYWYQQILGQGPKLLIQFQNNGVVDDSQLPKDRFSAERLKGVDSTLKIQPAKLEDSAVYLCASSLTRRTDTQYFGPGTRLTVL.

The chain uses TRBV7-3 and TRBJ1-3; TRBD1 might be the D (5 bases). This CDR3 has 17 residues. V shed 6 bases and J shed 4 bases, with 22 bases lying between them. CDR1 is SGHTA, CDR2 FQGTGA, per germline. The CDR3 sequence: CASSPRSPQGQGNTIYF. The DNA for the CDR3 is TGTGCCAGCAGTCCCAGAAGTCCCCAGGGTCAGGGAAACACCATATATTTT.

Of note for this clone: Relative to the germline gene, one junction end is altered; a read error may explain this. This chain connects TRBV29-1 to TRBJ1-2; D perhaps matches TRBD1 (6 bases). The CDR3 has 13 amino acids. CDR1 and CDR2 from the germline V gene are SQVTM and ANQGSEA. The CDR3 DNA reads TGCAGCGTCTGGACAGACGCTAATTATGGCTACACCTTC. It codes for CSVWTDANYGYTF.

The chain recombines TRBV30 with TRBJ1-2; D unclear. The CDR3 totals 14 residues. The V end was cut by 1 base, the J end by 0 bases, with 9 bases between. CDR1 is GTSNPN and CDR2 is SVGIG in the germline V gene (reference sequence). This CDR3 reads CAWSETGTNYGYTF. CDR3 bases: TGTGCCTGGAGTGAAACCGGGACTAACTATGGCTACACCTTC.

The CDR3 nucleotides are TGTGCCAGCTCCCGCGGACGGAACGGAGAGACCCAGTACTTC. It translates to CASSRGRNGETQYF. The chain recombines TRBV18 with TRBJ2-5, with D unclear. Trimming took off 6 bases at V and 4 bases at J, with 15 bases between the two ends. This CDR3 has 14 residues. Germline CDR1 reads KGHSH; CDR2 reads LQKENI.

V is TRBV4-2 and J is TRBJ1-1; no clear D gene. The CDR3 extends over 14 amino acids. Germline loops: CDR1 LGHNA, CDR2 YNFKEQ. Trimming pared 0 bases from V and 1 base from J, leaving 6 bases between. The CDR3 loop reads CASSQDTENTEAFF. CDR3 DNA sequence: TGTGCCAGCAGCCAAGATACGGAGAACACTGAAGCTTTCTTT.

The CDR3 spells CASSQDGGILTGYTF. DNA for the CDR3: TGCGCCAGCAGCCAAGATGGGGGAATTTTAACTGGCTACACCTTC. The chain links TRBV4-1 to TRBJ1-2; possibly TRBD1 for D (5 bases). Germline CDR1 and CDR2: MGHRA and YSYEKL. The CDR3 extends over 15 amino acids. Trimming left V 0 bases short and J 7 bases short, with 15 bases between.

This clone was counted once. The J gene is TRBJ1-1, the V gene TRBV14; a possible D gene is TRBD1 (5 bases). From germline, CDR1 is SGHDN and CDR2 FVKESK. Trimming cost V 0 bases and J 5 bases, with 13 bases left between them. CDR3 length equals 15 residues. CDR3 coding DNA: TGTGCCAGCAGCCAAGATCCAGGGATCCTTACTGAAGCTTTCTTT. Its protein product is CASSQDPGILTEAFF.

The rearrangement uses TRBV5-1 and TRBJ2-3; 9 nucleotides match TRBD1. The CDR3 is 17 amino acids. Germline CDR1 SGHRS, CDR2 YFSETQ. J lost 3 bases, V lost 4 bases, and 12 bases had no gene match. CDR3 nucleotide sequence: TGCGCCAGCAGCCTCACCCCACAGGGGGCTAGGACAGATACGCAGTATTTT. It translates to CASSLTPQGARTDTQYF.

This clone was counted only a few times. This sequence joins TRBV28 and TRBJ1-2; D uncertain. V was shortened by 6 bases and J by 1 base, with 12 bases between the two germline ends. The CDR3 length is 14 residues. The germline V gene encodes CDR1 MDHEN and CDR2 SYDVKM. CDR3 sequence (DNA): TGTGCCAGCAGCGTCCCGGTACTTAACTATGGCTACACCTTC. Its translation: CASSVPVLNYGYTF.

V gene TRBV7-9 combines with J gene TRBJ2-1, with 9 bases aligning to TRBD2. This CDR3 comprises 15 residues. Trimming at V came to 1 base and at J to 10 bases, leaving 8 bases not matched to a gene. Germline V gene sequence: CDR1 SEHNR, CDR2 FQNEAQ (reference sequence). The CDR3 nucleotides are TGTGCCAGCAGCTTAGGGCTAGCGGGGTCTGAAGAGCAGTTCTTC. Its translation is CASSLGLAGSEEQFF.

V usage is TRBV19 and J usage is TRBJ2-7, with 10 bases lining up with TRBD2. CDR1 is LNHDA, CDR2 SQIVND, per germline (reference sequence). V shed 3 bases, J shed 0 bases, and the junction held 5 bases outside the gene matches. CDR3 length equals 16 residues. The DNA of the CDR3 is TGTGCCAGTAGTATGGGACTAGCGTTGCGCTCCTACGAGCAGTACTTC. Its protein is CASSMGLALRSYEQYF.

The chain carries TRBV27 and TRBJ1-4; TRBD1 might be the D (5 bases). V lost 4 bases and J lost 11, with 20 bases in between. The CDR3 is 15 amino acids. Germline CDR1 reads MNHEY; CDR2 reads SMNVEV (reference sequence). Written as DNA, the CDR3 is TGTGCCAGCAGTTCGAGAAGGGACGGTATGAGGAAACTGTTTTTT. This translates into CASSSRRDGMRKLFF.